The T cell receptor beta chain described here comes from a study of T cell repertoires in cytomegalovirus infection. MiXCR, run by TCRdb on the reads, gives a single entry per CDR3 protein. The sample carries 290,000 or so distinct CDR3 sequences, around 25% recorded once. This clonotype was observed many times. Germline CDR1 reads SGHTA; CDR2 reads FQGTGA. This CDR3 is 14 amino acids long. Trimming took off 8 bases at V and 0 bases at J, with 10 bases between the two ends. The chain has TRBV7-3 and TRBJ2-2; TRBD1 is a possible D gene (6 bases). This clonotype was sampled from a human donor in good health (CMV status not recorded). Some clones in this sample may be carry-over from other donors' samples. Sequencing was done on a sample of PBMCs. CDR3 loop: CASGQHANTGELFF. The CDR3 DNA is TGTGCCAGCGGACAGCACGCGAACACCGGGGAGCTGTTTTTT.